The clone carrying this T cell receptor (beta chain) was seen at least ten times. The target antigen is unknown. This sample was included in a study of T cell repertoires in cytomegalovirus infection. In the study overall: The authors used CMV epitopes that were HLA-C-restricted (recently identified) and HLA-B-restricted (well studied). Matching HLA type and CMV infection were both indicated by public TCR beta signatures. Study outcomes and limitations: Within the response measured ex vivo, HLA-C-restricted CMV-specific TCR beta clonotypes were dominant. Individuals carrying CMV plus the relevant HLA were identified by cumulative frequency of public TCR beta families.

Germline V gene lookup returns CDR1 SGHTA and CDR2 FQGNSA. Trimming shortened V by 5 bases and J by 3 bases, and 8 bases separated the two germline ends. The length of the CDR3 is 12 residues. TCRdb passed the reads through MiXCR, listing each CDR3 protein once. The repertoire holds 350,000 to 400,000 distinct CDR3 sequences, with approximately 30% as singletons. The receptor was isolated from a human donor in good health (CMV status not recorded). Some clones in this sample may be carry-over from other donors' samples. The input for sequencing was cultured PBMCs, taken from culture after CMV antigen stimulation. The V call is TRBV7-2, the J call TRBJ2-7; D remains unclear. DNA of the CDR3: TGTGCCAGCAGCCGAGTCGACTACGAGCAGTACTTC. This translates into CASSRVDYEQYF.